This TCR beta chain derives from a study of T cells in Graves' hyperthyroidism and ophthalmopathy. General study points: Most thyroid clonotypes with frequency above 0.001 were detected in blood.

This clonotype was observed many times. Its cognate antigen is unknown. Per the germline V gene, CDR1 is KGHDR and CDR2 is SFDVKD. Trimming removed 3 bases at V and 7 bases at J, with 11 bases between. The CDR3 sequence is 13 residues long. RNA transcripts were the template for amplifying TCR beta CDR3 regions. First-round RT-PCR with HTBI primers amplified the TCR CDR3 region. Using its own MiXCR run on the multiplex PCR reads, TCRdb lists one record per CDR3 protein. The profile shows approximately 350,000 distinct CDR3 sequences, around 15% of them singletons. Sequencing used blood. The source is a woman aged 55-69 years with Graves' ophthalmopathy. This chain uses TRBV24-1 with TRBJ1-2; D might be TRBD1 (5 bases). CDR3 region: CATSDRGVLGYTF. CDR3 coding DNA: TGTGCCACCAGTGATCGAGGGGTGCTTGGCTACACCTTC.